This T cell receptor (beta chain) originates from a study of shared clonotypes between healthy human individuals. Study-level findings and limits: Some clonotypes were shared by all four sorted-subset donors, while others were not shared. The non-shared ones had lower generation probabilities than the shared ones.

For this clone: Its target is unknown.

Using immunoSEQ multiplex PCR, the repertoire was profiled, and TCRdb retains in-frame clones only, with some absent. The data show approximately 710,000 clones, around 91% seen once. V lost 5 bases to trimming and J lost 9 bases, with 14 bases between them. The CDR3 loop spans 13 amino acids. From germline, CDR1 is SGHAT and CDR2 FQNNGV. The chain joins TRBV11-2 to TRBJ2-1; D is unresolved. The origin of this receptor is a man between 18 and 35 years old in good health. Some clones in this sample may be carry-over from other donors' samples. Source material: memory CD8+ T cells from PBMCs. Subset indicated: CD45RO+ cells pooled with CCR7-negative TemRA cells. In DNA, the CDR3 is TGTGCCAGCAGCCGAAGTAAGGGTGGTGAGCAGTTCTTC. Its translation: CASSRSKGGEQFF.